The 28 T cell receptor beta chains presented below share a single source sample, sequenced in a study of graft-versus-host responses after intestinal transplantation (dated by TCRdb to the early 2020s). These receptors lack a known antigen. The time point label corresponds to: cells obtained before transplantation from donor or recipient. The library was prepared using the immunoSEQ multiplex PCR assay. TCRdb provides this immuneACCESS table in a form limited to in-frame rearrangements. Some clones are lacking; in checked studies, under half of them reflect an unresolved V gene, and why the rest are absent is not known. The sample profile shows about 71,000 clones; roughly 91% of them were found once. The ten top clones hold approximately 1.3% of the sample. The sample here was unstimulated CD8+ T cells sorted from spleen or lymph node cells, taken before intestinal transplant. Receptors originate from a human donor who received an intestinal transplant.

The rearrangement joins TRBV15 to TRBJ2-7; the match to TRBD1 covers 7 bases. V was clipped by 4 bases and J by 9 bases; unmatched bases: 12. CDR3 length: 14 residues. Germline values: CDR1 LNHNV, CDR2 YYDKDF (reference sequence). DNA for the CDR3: TGTGCCACCAGCACCTTAGGACAGGCTTGGGCGCAGTACTTC. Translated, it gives CATSTLGQAWAQYF.

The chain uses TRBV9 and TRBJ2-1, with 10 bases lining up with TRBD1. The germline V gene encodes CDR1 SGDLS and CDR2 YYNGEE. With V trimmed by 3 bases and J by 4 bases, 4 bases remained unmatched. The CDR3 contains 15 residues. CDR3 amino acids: CASSGPGQGYNEQFF. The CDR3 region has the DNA TGTGCCAGCAGCGGGCCGGGACAGGGGTACAATGAGCAGTTCTTC.

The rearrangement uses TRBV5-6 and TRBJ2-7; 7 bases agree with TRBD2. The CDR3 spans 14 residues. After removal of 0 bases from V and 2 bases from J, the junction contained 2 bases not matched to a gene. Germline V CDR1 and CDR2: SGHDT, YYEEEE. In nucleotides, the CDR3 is TGTGCCAGCAGCTTGGGAGCGGGGCCCTACGAGCAGTACTTC. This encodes CASSLGAGPYEQYF.

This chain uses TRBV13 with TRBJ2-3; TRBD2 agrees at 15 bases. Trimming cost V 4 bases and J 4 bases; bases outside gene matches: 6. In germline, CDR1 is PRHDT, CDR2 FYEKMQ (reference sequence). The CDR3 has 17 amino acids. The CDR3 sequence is CASSSRTSGGAADTQYF. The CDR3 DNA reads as TGTGCCAGCAGCTCACGGACTAGCGGGGGGGCGGCAGATACGCAGTATTTT.

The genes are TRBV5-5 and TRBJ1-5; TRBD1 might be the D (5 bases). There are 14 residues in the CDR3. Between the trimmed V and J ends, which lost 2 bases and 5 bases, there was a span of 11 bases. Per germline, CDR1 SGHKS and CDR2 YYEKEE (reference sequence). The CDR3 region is CASSFGQTYQPQHF. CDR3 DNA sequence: TGTGCCAGCAGCTTCGGACAAACTTATCAGCCCCAGCATTTT. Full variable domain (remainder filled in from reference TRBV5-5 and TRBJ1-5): DAGVTQSPTHLIKTRGQQVTLRCSPISGHKSVSWYQQVLGQGPQFIFQYYEKEERGRGNFPDRFSARQFPNYSSELNVNALLLGDSALYLCASSFGQTYQPQHFGDGTRLSIL.

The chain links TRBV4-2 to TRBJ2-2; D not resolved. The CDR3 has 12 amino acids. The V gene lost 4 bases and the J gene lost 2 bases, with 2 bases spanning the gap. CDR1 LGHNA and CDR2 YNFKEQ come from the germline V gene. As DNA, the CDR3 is TGTGCCAGCAGCCCTAACACCGGGGAGCTGTTTTTT. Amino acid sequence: CASSPNTGELFF.

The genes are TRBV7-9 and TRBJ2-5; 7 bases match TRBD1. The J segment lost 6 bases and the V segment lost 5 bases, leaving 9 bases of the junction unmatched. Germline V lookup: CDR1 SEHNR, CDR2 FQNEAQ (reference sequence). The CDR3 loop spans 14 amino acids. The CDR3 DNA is TGTGCCAGCAGCGCCCGACAGGGTTCAAAGACCCAGTACTTC. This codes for CASSARQGSKTQYF.

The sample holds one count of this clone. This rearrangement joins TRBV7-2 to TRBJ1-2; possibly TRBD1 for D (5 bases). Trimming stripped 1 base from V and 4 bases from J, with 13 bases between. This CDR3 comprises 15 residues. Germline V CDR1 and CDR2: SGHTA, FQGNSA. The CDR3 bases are TGTGCCAGCAGCTTAGGTGGCCCGGGGGGCTATGGCTACACCTTC. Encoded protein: CASSLGGPGGYGYTF. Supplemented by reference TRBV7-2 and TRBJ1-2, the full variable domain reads GAGVSQSPSNKVTEKGKDVELRCDPISGHTALYWYRQSLGQGLEFLIYFQGNSAPDKSGLPSDRFSAERTGGSVSTLTIQRTQQEDSAVYLCASSLGGPGGYGYTFGSGTRLTVV.

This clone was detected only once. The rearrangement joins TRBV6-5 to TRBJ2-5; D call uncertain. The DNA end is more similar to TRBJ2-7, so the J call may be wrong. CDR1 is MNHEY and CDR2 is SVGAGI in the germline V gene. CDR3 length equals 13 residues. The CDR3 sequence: CASSYGQIYEQYF. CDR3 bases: TGTGCCAGCAGTTACGGGCAGATCTACGAGCAGTACTTC.

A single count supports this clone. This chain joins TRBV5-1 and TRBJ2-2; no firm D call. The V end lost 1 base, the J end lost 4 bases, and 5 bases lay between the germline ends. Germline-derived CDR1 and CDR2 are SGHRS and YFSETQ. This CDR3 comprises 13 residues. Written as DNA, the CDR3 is TGCGCCAGCAGCTTGTACAGCACCGGGGAGCTGTTTTTT. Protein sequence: CASSLYSTGELFF.

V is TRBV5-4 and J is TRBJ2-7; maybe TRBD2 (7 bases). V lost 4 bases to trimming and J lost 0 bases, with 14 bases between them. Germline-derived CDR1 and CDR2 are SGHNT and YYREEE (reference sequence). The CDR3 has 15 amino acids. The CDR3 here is CASSGGAGGSYEQYF. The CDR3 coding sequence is TGTGCCAGCAGCGGGGGGGCAGGTGGCTCCTACGAGCAGTACTTC.

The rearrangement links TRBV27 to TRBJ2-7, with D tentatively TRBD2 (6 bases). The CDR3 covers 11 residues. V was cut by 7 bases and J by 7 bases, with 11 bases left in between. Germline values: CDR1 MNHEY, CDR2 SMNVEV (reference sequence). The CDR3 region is CASNGGREQYF. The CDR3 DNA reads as TGTGCCAGCAATGGAGGGAGGGAGCAGTACTTC.

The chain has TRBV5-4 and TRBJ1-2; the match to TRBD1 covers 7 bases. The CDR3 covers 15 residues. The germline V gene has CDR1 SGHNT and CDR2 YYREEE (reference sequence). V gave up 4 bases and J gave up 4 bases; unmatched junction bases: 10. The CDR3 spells CASSADRAVSYGYTF. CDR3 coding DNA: TGTGCCAGCAGCGCAGACAGGGCCGTGAGCTATGGCTACACCTTC.

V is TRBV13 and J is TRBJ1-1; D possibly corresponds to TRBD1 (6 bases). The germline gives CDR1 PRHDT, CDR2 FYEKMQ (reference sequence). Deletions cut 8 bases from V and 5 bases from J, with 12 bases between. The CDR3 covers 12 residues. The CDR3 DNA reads TGTGCCAGCCGGAGGGGGGGAACTGAAGCTTTCTTT. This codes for CASRRGGTEAFF.

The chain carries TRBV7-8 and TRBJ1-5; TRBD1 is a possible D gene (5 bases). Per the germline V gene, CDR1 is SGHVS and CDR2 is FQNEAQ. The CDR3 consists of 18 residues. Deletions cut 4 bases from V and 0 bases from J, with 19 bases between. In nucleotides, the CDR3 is TGTGCCAGCAGCTCGATTGTGGGGCCTGATTATAGCAATCAGCCCCAGCATTTT. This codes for CASSSIVGPDYSNQPQHF.

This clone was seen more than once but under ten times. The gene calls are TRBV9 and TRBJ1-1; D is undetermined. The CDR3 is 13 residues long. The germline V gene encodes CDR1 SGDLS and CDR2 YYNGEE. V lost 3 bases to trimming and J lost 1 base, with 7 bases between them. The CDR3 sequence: CASSGRRNTEAFF. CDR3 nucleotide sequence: TGTGCCAGCAGCGGGCGGAGGAACACTGAAGCTTTCTTT.

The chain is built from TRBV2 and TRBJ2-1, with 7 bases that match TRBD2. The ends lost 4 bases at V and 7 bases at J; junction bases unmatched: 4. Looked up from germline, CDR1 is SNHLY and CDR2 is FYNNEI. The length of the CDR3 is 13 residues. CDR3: CASSATSWNEQFF. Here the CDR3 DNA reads TGTGCCAGCAGTGCGACTAGCTGGAATGAGCAGTTCTTC.

CDR3 in DNA: TGTGCCAGCAGTCTGGACTGGGAGACCCAGTACTTC. Protein sequence: CASSLDWETQYF. The chain carries TRBV6-6 and TRBJ2-5; possible D gene TRBD2, 5 bases. The CDR3 consists of 12 residues. From germline, CDR1 is MNHNY and CDR2 SVGAGI (reference sequence). Trimming removed 5 bases from V and 5 bases from J, with 9 bases in between.

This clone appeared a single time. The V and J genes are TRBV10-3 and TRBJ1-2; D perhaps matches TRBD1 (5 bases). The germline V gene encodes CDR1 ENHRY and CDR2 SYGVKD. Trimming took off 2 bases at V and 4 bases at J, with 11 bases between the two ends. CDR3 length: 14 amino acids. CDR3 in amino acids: CAISEGGSAYGYTF. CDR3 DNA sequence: TGTGCCATCAGTGAGGGGGGGTCCGCCTATGGCTACACCTTC.

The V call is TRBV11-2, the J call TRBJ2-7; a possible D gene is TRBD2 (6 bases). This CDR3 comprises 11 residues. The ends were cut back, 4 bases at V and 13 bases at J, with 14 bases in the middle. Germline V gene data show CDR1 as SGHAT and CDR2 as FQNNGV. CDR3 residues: CASSSNRGTYF. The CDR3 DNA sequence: TGTGCCAGCAGCTCAAACCGCGGGACTTACTTC.

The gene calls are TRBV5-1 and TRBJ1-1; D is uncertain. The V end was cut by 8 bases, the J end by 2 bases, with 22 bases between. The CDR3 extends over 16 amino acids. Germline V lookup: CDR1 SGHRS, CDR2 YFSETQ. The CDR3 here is CASRKPEREPNTEAFF. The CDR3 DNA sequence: TGCGCCAGTCGGAAACCTGAAAGGGAGCCCAACACTGAAGCTTTCTTT.

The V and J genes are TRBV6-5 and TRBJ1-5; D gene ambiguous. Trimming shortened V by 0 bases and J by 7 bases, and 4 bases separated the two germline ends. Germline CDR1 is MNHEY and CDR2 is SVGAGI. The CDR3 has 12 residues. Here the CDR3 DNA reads TGTGCCAGCAGTTACTCTGAGCAGCCCCAGCATTTT. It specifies CASSYSEQPQHF.

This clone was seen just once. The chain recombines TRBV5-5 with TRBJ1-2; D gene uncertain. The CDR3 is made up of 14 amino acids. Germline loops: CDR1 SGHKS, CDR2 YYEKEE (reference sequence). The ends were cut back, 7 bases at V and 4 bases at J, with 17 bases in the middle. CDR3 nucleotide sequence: TGTGCCAGCGCCAGACACCCGACCCTCTATGGCTACACCTTC. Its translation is CASARHPTLYGYTF.

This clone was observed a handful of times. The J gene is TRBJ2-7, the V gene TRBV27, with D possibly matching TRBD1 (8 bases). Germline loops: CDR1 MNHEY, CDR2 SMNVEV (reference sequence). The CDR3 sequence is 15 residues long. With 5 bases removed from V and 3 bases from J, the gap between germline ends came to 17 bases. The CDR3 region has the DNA TGTGCCAGCAGTAAATACAGGGGGGGACTCTACGAGCAGTACTTC. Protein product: CASSKYRGGLYEQYF.

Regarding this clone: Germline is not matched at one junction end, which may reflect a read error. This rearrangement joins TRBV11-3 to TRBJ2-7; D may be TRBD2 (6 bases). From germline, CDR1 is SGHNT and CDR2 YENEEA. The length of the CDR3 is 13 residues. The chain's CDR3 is CASSLPGPSERYF. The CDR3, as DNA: TGTGCCAGCAGCTTACCCGGCCCTAGCGAGCGGTACTTC.

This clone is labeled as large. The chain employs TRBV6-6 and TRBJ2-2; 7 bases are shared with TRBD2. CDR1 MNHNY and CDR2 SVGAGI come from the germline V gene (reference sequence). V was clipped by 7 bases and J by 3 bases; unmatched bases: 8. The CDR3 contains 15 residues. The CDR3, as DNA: TGTGCCAGCACGAGATTTGGGGGGGACACCGGGGAGCTGTTTTTT. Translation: CASTRFGGDTGELFF.

The CDR3 nucleotides read TGTGCCAGCAGCGTCAGGGCGATGGGTTCACCCCTCCACTTT. It is translated as CASSVRAMGSPLHF. The rearrangement joins TRBV9 to TRBJ1-6; tentative D call: TRBD1 (5 bases). This CDR3 has 14 amino acids. V was cut by 2 bases and J by 9 bases, with 12 bases left in between. Germline V gene sequence: CDR1 SGDLS, CDR2 YYNGEE.

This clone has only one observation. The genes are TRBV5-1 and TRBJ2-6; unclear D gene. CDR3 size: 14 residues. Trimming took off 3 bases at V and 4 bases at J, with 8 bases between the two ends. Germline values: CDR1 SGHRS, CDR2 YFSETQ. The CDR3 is CASSSPLGANVLTF. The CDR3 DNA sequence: TGCGCCAGCAGCTCCCCTCTAGGGGCCAACGTCCTGACTTTC.